The 25 T cell receptor beta chains below all came from one sample that was sequenced in a study of immune aging and cytomegalovirus after organ transplant. Time point in this sample: five sample-tagged time points from pre-transplant (day -1) to day 368 post-transplant, pooled. Antigens for these TCRs are unknown. Cells were captured in microwells, and libraries were made with BD Rhapsody targeted mRNA and AbSeq chemistry. TCRdb independently ran MiXCR on the single-cell sequencing reads; one entry per CDR3 protein. The repertoire holds tens of thousands of distinct CDR3 sequences, with approximately 34% as singletons. The material sequenced was CMV peptide-activated CD4+ and CD8+ T cells sorted from blood, taken at five time points, pooled. Subset here: sorted CD8+CD137+ and CD4+CD154+ T cells after 11 to 12 h CMV IE-1 peptide stimulation. The origin of the receptors is a female donor who had a heart transplant and CMV viremia.

As regards this clonotype: A junction boundary mismatches the germline segment, possibly from a read error. V is TRBV20-1 and J is TRBJ2-1, with a weak D call TRBD2 (6 bases). Germline-derived CDR1 and CDR2 are DFQATT and SNEGSKA (reference sequence). The CDR3 has 13 residues. CDR3 sequence reads: CRARENGGDEQFF. The CDR3, as DNA: TGCAGGGCTAGAGAAAATGGAGGGGATGAGCAGTTCTTC.

At least ten counts were recorded for this clonotype. V is TRBV9 and J is TRBJ2-3, with D tentatively TRBD2 (5 bases). The CDR3 extends over 15 amino acids. With 0 bases removed from V and 4 bases from J, the gap between germline ends came to 12 bases. Germline V gene lookup returns CDR1 SGDLS and CDR2 YYNGEE. The CDR3 nucleotides are TGTGCCAGCAGCGTAGGGGGAGTCCGGGCAGATACGCAGTATTTT. Translated: CASSVGGVRADTQYF.

As concerns this clonotype: A much larger clone lies one base from this, so it may be a read error. The rearrangement uses TRBV12-3 or TRBV12-4 and TRBJ2-5, with D possibly matching TRBD2 (5 bases). The CDR3 loop spans 12 amino acids. Written as DNA, the CDR3 is TGTGCCAACAGTTTTCAGGAGAGGGCCCAGTACTTC. It codes for CANSFQERAQYF.

Points on this clonotype: A read error likely explains this, since a far larger clone differs by one base. This chain joins TRBV25-1 and TRBJ2-1; 10 bases are a match to TRBD1. The germline gives CDR1 MGHDK, CDR2 SYGVNS. With V trimmed by 0 bases and J by 10 bases, 9 bases remained unmatched. This CDR3 has 16 residues. CDR3 amino acids: CASSEYLTGGLGEQFF. The CDR3 DNA sequence: TGTGCCAGCAGTGAATACTTGACAGGGGGCCTGGGCGAGCAGTTCTTC. Looking up the rest from reference TRBV25-1 and TRBJ2-1 gives the full variable domain: EADIYQTPRYLVIGTGKKITLECSQTMGHDKMYWYQQDPGMELHLIHYSYGVNSTEKGDLSSESTVSRIRTEHFPLTLESARPSHTSQYLCASSEYLTGGLGEQFFGPGTRLTVL.

This clonotype has just one count. The CDR3 DNA reads as TGTGCCAGCAGCTCCGGGACGTCCCCGCTTGAGGCTTTCTTT. Amino acids: CASSSGTSPLEAFF. The genes are TRBV27 and TRBJ1-1; D is perhaps TRBD1 (5 bases). V lost 6 bases and J lost 11, with 22 bases in between. Germline CDR1 and CDR2: MNHEY and SMNVEV (reference sequence). The CDR3 has 14 residues.

This clonotype was recorded many times. The J gene is TRBJ1-6, the V gene TRBV28; no clear D. V lost 5 bases and J 7 bases, leaving 6 bases between the germline ends. The CDR3 contains 12 residues. Germline CDR1 and CDR2: MDHEN and SYDVKM. CDR3 loop: CASSLRNSPLHF. CDR3 coding DNA: TGTGCCAGCAGTCTACGCAATTCACCCCTCCACTTT. Full variable domain (rest looked up from reference TRBV28 and TRBJ1-6): DVKVTQSSRYLVKRTGEKVFLECVQDMDHENMFWYRQDPGLGLRLIYFSYDVKMKEKGDIPEGYSVSREKKERFSLILESASTNQTSMYLCASSLRNSPLHFGNGTRLTVT.

This clonotype occurred many times. A junction boundary mismatches the germline segment, possibly from a read error. The rearrangement joins TRBV5-1 to TRBJ2-1; perhaps TRBD2 as D (6 bases). Germline V gives CDR1 SGHRS, CDR2 YFSETQ. The CDR3 loop spans 15 amino acids. The CDR3 loop reads CAGSLGPSAYNEQFF. CDR3 coding DNA: TGCGCCGGCAGCTTGGGTCCTAGCGCCTACAATGAGCAGTTCTTC.

The rearrangement uses TRBV9 and TRBJ2-7; 11 nucleotides align to TRBD2. This CDR3 comprises 15 residues. The V and J ends lost 4 bases and 2 bases, in that order; junction bases with no gene match: 5. Per germline, CDR1 SGDLS and CDR2 YYNGEE. The CDR3 loop is CASSYGLAGTYEQYF. The CDR3 nucleotides read TGTGCCAGCAGCTACGGACTAGCGGGCACCTACGAGCAGTACTTC.

With respect to this clonotype: The junction shows a germline mismatch at one end, possibly a read error. The chain couples TRBV7-9 to TRBJ2-2; a possible D gene is TRBD2 (5 bases). Germline V gene sequence: CDR1 SEHNR, CDR2 FQNEAQ (reference sequence). CDR3 length: 12 amino acids. Here the CDR3 reads CASSLDAGEPFF. DNA of the CDR3: TGTGCCAGCAGCTTGGACGCCGGGGAGCCGTTTTTT.

V and J are TRBV11-3 and TRBJ2-7, with TRBD2 as a possible D gene (5 bases). The germline V and J ends were trimmed by 1 base and 3 bases, with 10 bases remaining between them. The CDR3 covers 14 residues. CDR1 is SGHNT, CDR2 YENEEA, per germline. This CDR3 reads CASSLGGSFYEQYF. The CDR3 DNA is TGTGCCAGCAGCTTAGGTGGGAGTTTCTACGAGCAGTACTTC.

The V gene is TRBV7-2, the J gene TRBJ2-5; 8 bases match TRBD2. Per the germline V gene, CDR1 is SGHTA and CDR2 is FQGNSA. The CDR3 loop spans 18 amino acids. The J segment lost 5 bases and the V segment lost 0 bases, leaving 14 bases of the junction unmatched. CDR3 residues: CASSLASDSGALGETQYF. In DNA, the CDR3 is TGTGCCAGCAGCTTAGCGTCTGATAGCGGGGCCTTGGGGGAGACCCAGTACTTC.

CDR3 nucleotide sequence: TGCGCCAGCAGCCAAGTGCTCAGGACAGGGGGCTCTGGGGCCAACGTCCTGACTTTC. Protein product: CASSQVLRTGGSGANVLTF. V is TRBV4-1 and J is TRBJ2-6; the match to TRBD1 covers 10 bases. Germline V gene data show CDR1 as MGHRA and CDR2 as YSYEKL. The CDR3 extends over 19 amino acids. V shed 1 base, J shed 0 bases, and the junction held 6 bases outside the gene matches.

The chain joins TRBV25-1 to TRBJ2-5; 8 bases line up with TRBD1. The CDR3 totals 16 residues. The trim removed 6 bases at V and 5 bases at J, leaving 14 bases unmatched. Germline CDR1 and CDR2: MGHDK and SYGVNS. CDR3 bases: TGTGCCAGCAGAGACCTAGGGACAGGTGGAATGGAGACCCAGTACTTC. This encodes CASRDLGTGGMETQYF.

By share of the sample, this clonotype is medium-sized. This chain connects TRBV4-2 to TRBJ2-1; 15 bases align to TRBD2. V trimming: 0 bases; J trimming: 10 bases; junction bases outside the gene matches: 10. CDR3 size: 18 residues. Germline V gives CDR1 LGHNA, CDR2 YNFKEQ. The CDR3 is CASSQEGTPGTSGREQFF. The CDR3, as DNA: TGTGCCAGCAGCCAAGAGGGGACCCCAGGGACTAGCGGGAGGGAGCAGTTCTTC.

This clonotype was recorded many times. A much larger clone is a single base away; this may be a read error. Given the absence of the conserved phenylalanine or tryptophan at the CDR3 end, a read error is likely. The chain has TRBV13 and TRBJ2-7; weak D call: TRBD2 (6 bases). Trimming removed 4 bases at V and 2 bases at J, with 12 bases between. The CDR3 has 14 amino acids. Germline V gene data show CDR1 as PRHDT and CDR2 as FYEKMQ (reference sequence). CDR3 sequence reads: CASSYRDSTYEQYL. The CDR3 DNA is TGTGCCAGCAGCTACCGGGACTCGACCTACGAGCAGTACCTC.

J is TRBJ1-6 and V is TRBV20-1; D remains ambiguous. The CDR3 contains 14 residues. CDR1 and CDR2 (germline): DFQATT, SNEGSKA (reference sequence). Between the trimmed V and J ends, which lost 3 bases and 7 bases, there was a span of 13 bases. The CDR3 loop reads CSARIAAENSPLHF. CDR3 sequence (DNA): TGCAGTGCTAGGATCGCCGCGGAAAATTCACCCCTCCACTTT.

Ten or more counts support this clonotype. This chain links TRBV5-6 with TRBJ2-1; 8 nucleotides agree with TRBD2. There are 15 residues in the CDR3. With V trimmed by 4 bases and J by 5 bases, 8 bases remained unmatched. Germline CDR1 reads SGHDT; CDR2 reads YYEEEE. For the CDR3, the DNA is TGTGCCAGCAGCCCCCCGAGCGGGGGAGACAATGAGCAGTTCTTC. This encodes CASSPPSGGDNEQFF.

The chain couples TRBV7-2 to TRBJ2-3, with unresolved D. Germline V gene sequence: CDR1 SGHTA, CDR2 FQGNSA. The ends were cut back, 4 bases at V and 14 bases at J, with 13 bases in the middle. The CDR3 runs 11 residues. This CDR3 is CASSSGPLRYF. Written as DNA, the CDR3 is TGTGCCAGCAGCTCCGGGCCTCTTAGGTATTTT.

This clonotype has a count of ten or more. The V and J genes are TRBV25-1 and TRBJ2-1; 8 bases fit TRBD1. Trimming cost V 4 bases and J 8 bases; bases outside gene matches: 16. This CDR3 region has 17 residues. CDR1 is MGHDK, CDR2 SYGVNS, per germline. The CDR3, as DNA: TGTGCCAGCAGTGGACTCCGGATCGGACAGGGTTTCGATGAGCAGTTCTTC. Its translation: CASSGLRIGQGFDEQFF.

Comment on this clonotype: Sequence at one end of the junction differs from germline and may be a read error. The chain recombines TRBV20-1 with TRBJ2-1; 10 nucleotides align to TRBD2. The CDR3 contains 14 residues. The germline CDR1 and CDR2 sequences are DFQATT and SNEGSKA (reference sequence). In DNA form, the CDR3 reads TGCAGTGCCAAACGTAGCGGGAGGACTCATGAGCGGTTCTTC. Translating it yields CSAKRSGRTHERFF.

This clonotype has more than one count but fewer than ten. The chain combines TRBV15 with TRBJ1-1; D might be TRBD1 (5 bases). CDR1 is LNHNV and CDR2 is YYDKDF in the germline V gene (reference sequence). V was clipped by 5 bases and J by 5 bases, with 9 bases between them. There are 12 residues in the CDR3. The CDR3 loop is CATSEGWTEAFF. For the CDR3, the DNA is TGTGCCACCAGCGAGGGGTGGACTGAAGCTTTCTTT.

This clonotype was counted at least ten times. The V gene is TRBV5-1, the J gene TRBJ2-3; TRBD2 might be the D (5 bases). The germline V and J ends were trimmed by 0 bases and 4 bases, with 12 bases remaining between them. The CDR3 loop spans 15 amino acids. Germline values: CDR1 SGHRS, CDR2 YFSETQ. The CDR3 loop reads CASSLESGSADTQYF. The CDR3 DNA reads TGCGCCAGCAGCTTGGAATCGGGTAGCGCAGATACGCAGTATTTT. Full variable domain (remainder filled in from reference TRBV5-1 and TRBJ2-3): KAGVTQTPRYLIKTRGQQVTLSCSPISGHRSVSWYQQTPGQGLQFLFEYFSETQRNKGNFPGRFSGRQFSNSRSEMNVSTLELGDSALYLCASSLESGSADTQYFGPGTRLTVL.

A remark on this clonotype: One junction end disagrees with the germline gene, perhaps due to a read error. V is TRBV29-1 and J is TRBJ2-1; D tentatively fits TRBD1 or TRBD2 (6 bases each). The germline V gene has CDR1 SQVTM and CDR2 ANQGSEA. The CDR3 length is 16 residues. The CDR3: CSVETGTGADYNKQFF. For the CDR3, the DNA is TGCAGCGTTGAAACGGGAACGGGGGCGGACTACAATAAGCAGTTCTTC.

In its sample, this clonotype was seen many times. The chain carries TRBV30 and TRBJ2-1; D not certain. Trimming shortened V by 0 bases and J by 12 bases, and 9 bases separated the two germline ends. The CDR3 runs 11 residues. The germline CDR1 and CDR2 sequences are GTSNPN and SVGIG (reference sequence). CDR3 in DNA: TGTGCCTGGAGTGTATACGATGTGCAGTTCTTC. Protein: CAWSVYDVQFF.

By share, this clonotype ranks as medium-sized. The gene calls are TRBV6-2 or TRBV6-3 and TRBJ2-5; unclear D gene. This CDR3 is built from 14 residues. V lost 5 bases and J 2 bases, leaving 12 bases between the germline ends. Germline loops: CDR1 MNHEY, CDR2 SVGEGT. CDR3: CASSPDIEQETQYF. In DNA, the CDR3 is TGTGCCAGCAGTCCTGACATAGAGCAAGAGACCCAGTACTTC.